This TCR beta chain was identified during a study of T cells in localized non-small cell lung cancer. For this clone: The antigen is unknown.

V lost 7 bases and J lost 0, with 14 bases in between. In germline, CDR1 is SNHLY, CDR2 FYNNEI. This CDR3 spans 15 amino acids. The study's findings and limits: Researchers found a median around 50 of the top 100 tumor clones in adjacent lung. Without multi-region sequencing, intratumor heterogeneity could not be excluded.

Using immunoSEQ multiplex PCR, the repertoire was profiled, and TCRdb retains in-frame clones only, with some absent. The sample has tens of thousands of clones; roughly 81% are singletons. This specimen was peripheral blood, taken before any cancer treatment. This sequence originates from a man between 40 and 69 years old with stage I lung adenocarcinoma. The genes are TRBV2 and TRBJ2-3, with TRBD2 as a possible D gene (6 bases). The CDR3 protein is CASTELAPSTDTQYF. In DNA form, the CDR3 reads TGTGCCAGCACCGAACTAGCACCTAGCACAGATACGCAGTATTTT.